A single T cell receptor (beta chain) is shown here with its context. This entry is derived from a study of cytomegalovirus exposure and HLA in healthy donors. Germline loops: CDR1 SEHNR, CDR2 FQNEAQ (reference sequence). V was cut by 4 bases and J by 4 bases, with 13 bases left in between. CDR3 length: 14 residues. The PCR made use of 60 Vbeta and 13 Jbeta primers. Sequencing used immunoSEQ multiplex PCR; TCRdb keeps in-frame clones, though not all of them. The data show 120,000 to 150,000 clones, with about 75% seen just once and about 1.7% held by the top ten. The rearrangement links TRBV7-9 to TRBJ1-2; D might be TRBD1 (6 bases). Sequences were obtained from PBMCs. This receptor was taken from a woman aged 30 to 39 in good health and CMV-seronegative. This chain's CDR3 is CASSSEGELYGYTF. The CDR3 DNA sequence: TGTGCCAGCAGCTCAGAGGGGGAACTCTATGGCTACACCTTC.